A selection of T cell receptor beta chains follows, all from one sample in a study of identical twins. TCRdb re-called the 5' RACE reads with MiXCR, one entry per CDR3 protein. The sample lists about 240,000 distinct CDR3 sequences; 9.5% to 15% were seen once. The same specimen was also included in a second study, on yellow fever vaccine responses in identical twins.

The sequenced sample consisted of memory (CD45RO+) T cells sorted from blood. These receptor sequences come from a woman aged 18-35 years in good health. CDR3s include the opening cysteine and the closing phenylalanine or tryptophan. The D gene is left open where the match is weak. Clone size is shown for a subset of rows, as once, few, many or a class of expanded clone.

abundance: few
j_gene: TRBJ1-1
v_gene: TRBV3-1
d_gene: -
CDR3aa: CASSTSHGNTEAFF
CDR3nt: TGTGCCAGCAGCACCTCGCACGGAAACACTGAAGCTTTCTTT

abundance: few
j_gene: TRBJ2-1
v_gene: TRBV5-1
d_gene: TRBD2
CDR3aa: CASSPILAGGQFF
CDR3nt: TGCGCCAGCAGCCCGATTCTAGCGGGAGGACAGTTCTTC

abundance: few
j_gene: TRBJ1-1
v_gene: TRBV5-1
d_gene: -
CDR3aa: CASSLFEPTNTEAFF
CDR3nt: TGCGCCAGCAGCCTGTTTGAACCAACGAACACTGAAGCTTTCTTT

abundance: few
j_gene: TRBJ2-5
v_gene: TRBV20-1
d_gene: -
CDR3aa: CSAQTGRETQYF
CDR3nt: TGCAGTGCACAGACAGGGAGGGAGACCCAGTACTTC

abundance: -
j_gene: TRBJ2-7
v_gene: TRBV27
d_gene: -
CDR3aa: CASSLRDGTYEQYF
CDR3nt: TGTGCCAGCAGTTTGAGGGACGGAACCTACGAGCAGTACTTC

abundance: few
j_gene: TRBJ2-7
v_gene: TRBV2
d_gene: -
CDR3aa: CASRTSYEQYF
CDR3nt: TGTGCCAGCAGGACAAGCTACGAGCAGTACTTC

abundance: few
j_gene: TRBJ2-3
v_gene: TRBV27
d_gene: TRBD2
CDR3aa: CASSLMAGGPVDTQYF
CDR3nt: TGTGCCAGCAGTTTGATGGCGGGAGGGCCAGTAGATACGCAGTATTTT

abundance: -
j_gene: TRBJ1-3
v_gene: TRBV25-1
d_gene: -
CDR3aa: CASSESAGEHSGNTIYF
CDR3nt: TGTGCCAGCAGTGAATCGGCCGGGGAACACTCTGGAAACACCATATATTTT

abundance: -
j_gene: TRBJ1-1
v_gene: TRBV5-1
d_gene: TRBD1
CDR3aa: CASSTDRLIMNTEAFF
CDR3nt: TGCGCCAGCAGCACGGACAGGTTGATCATGAACACTGAAGCTTTCTTT

abundance: -
j_gene: TRBJ2-3
v_gene: TRBV6-1
d_gene: -
CDR3aa: CASSQSLYADTQYF
CDR3nt: TGTGCCAGCAGCCAGTCGTTGTACGCAGATACGCAGTATTTT

abundance: few
j_gene: TRBJ2-7
v_gene: TRBV4-1
d_gene: TRBD2
CDR3aa: CASSQRLAGSTYEQYF
CDR3nt: TGCGCCAGCAGCCAGCGACTAGCGGGCTCAACCTACGAGCAGTACTTC

abundance: few
j_gene: TRBJ2-5
v_gene: TRBV7-3
d_gene: -
CDR3aa: CASSLTFGETQYF
CDR3nt: TGTGCCAGCAGCTTAACGTTCGGGGAGACCCAGTACTTC

abundance: few
j_gene: TRBJ2-7
v_gene: TRBV7-2
d_gene: -
CDR3aa: CATQEVGYEQYF
CDR3nt: TGTGCCACACAGGAAGTTGGGTACGAGCAGTACTTC

abundance: many
j_gene: TRBJ1-2
v_gene: TRBV15
d_gene: -
CDR3aa: CATSRDRPGEGYGYTF
CDR3nt: TGTGCCACCAGCAGAGATCGGCCGGGTGAGGGGTATGGCTACACCTTC

abundance: -
j_gene: TRBJ2-7
v_gene: TRBV5-1
d_gene: TRBD2
CDR3aa: CASSLGASGSSVLEQYF
CDR3nt: TGCGCCAGCAGTTTGGGGGCTAGCGGGAGTTCGGTGCTCGAGCAGTACTTC

abundance: few
j_gene: TRBJ2-1
v_gene: TRBV30
d_gene: -
CDR3aa: CACTVGGFSYNEQFF
CDR3nt: TGTGCCTGTACGGTGGGAGGCTTCTCCTACAATGAGCAGTTCTTC

abundance: -
j_gene: TRBJ2-7
v_gene: TRBV4-1
d_gene: -
CDR3aa: CASSQVTVSYEQYF
CDR3nt: TGCGCCAGCAGCCAAGTAACGGTTTCCTACGAGCAGTACTTC

abundance: -
j_gene: TRBJ2-2
v_gene: TRBV5-6
d_gene: -
CDR3aa: CASSLEIRTGELFF
CDR3nt: TGTGCCAGCAGCTTGGAGATACGGACCGGGGAGCTGTTTTTT

abundance: -
j_gene: TRBJ2-5
v_gene: TRBV3-1
d_gene: TRBD2
CDR3aa: CASSQGASGGPQETQYF
CDR3nt: TGTGCCAGCAGCCAAGGCGCAAGCGGGGGGCCCCAAGAGACCCAGTACTTC

abundance: few
j_gene: TRBJ2-1
v_gene: TRBV5-1
d_gene: -
CDR3aa: CASRAGAGGDNEQFF
CDR3nt: TGCGCCAGCCGTGCGGGGGCAGGGGGGGACAATGAGCAGTTCTTC

abundance: few
j_gene: TRBJ2-3
v_gene: TRBV6-2/TRBV6-3
d_gene: TRBD2
CDR3aa: CASSQIRTSGSADTQYF
CDR3nt: TGTGCCAGCAGTCAAATACGGACTAGCGGGAGCGCAGATACGCAGTATTTT

abundance: many
j_gene: TRBJ1-5
v_gene: TRBV6-1
d_gene: -
CDR3aa: CASRDTLSNQPQHF
CDR3nt: TGTGCCAGCAGGGACACCCTTAGCAATCAGCCCCAGCATTTT

abundance: few
j_gene: TRBJ1-5
v_gene: TRBV10-3
d_gene: -
CDR3aa: CATRGHPGQPQHF
CDR3nt: TGTGCCACCCGGGGCCACCCCGGTCAGCCCCAGCATTTT

abundance: many
j_gene: TRBJ1-4
v_gene: TRBV5-1
d_gene: -
CDR3aa: CASSRGPTNEKLFF
CDR3nt: TGCGCCAGCAGCCGGGGACCCACTAATGAAAAACTGTTTTTT

abundance: few
j_gene: TRBJ2-7
v_gene: TRBV7-8
d_gene: -
CDR3aa: CASSLGPGNSYEQYF
CDR3nt: TGTGCCAGCAGCTTAGGTCCGGGGAACAGCTACGAGCAGTACTTC

abundance: -
j_gene: TRBJ1-4
v_gene: TRBV7-6
d_gene: -
CDR3aa: CASSYLPGEKLFF
CDR3nt: TGTGCCAGCAGCTATCTGCCGGGAGAAAAACTGTTTTTT

abundance: -
j_gene: TRBJ2-7
v_gene: TRBV11-3
d_gene: -
CDR3aa: CATEGEQYF
CDR3nt: TGTGCCACCGAGGGAGAGCAGTACTTC

abundance: many
j_gene: TRBJ2-3
v_gene: TRBV12-3/TRBV12-4
d_gene: -
CDR3aa: CASSLDKTGTTDTQYF
CDR3nt: TGTGCCAGCAGTTTAGATAAAACGGGGACCACAGATACGCAGTATTTT

abundance: many
j_gene: TRBJ2-3
v_gene: TRBV7-9
d_gene: -
CDR3aa: CASSPRAGRGTDTQYF
CDR3nt: TGTGCCAGCAGCCCAAGGGCCGGGAGAGGGACAGATACGCAGTATTTT

abundance: many
j_gene: TRBJ1-4
v_gene: TRBV7-9
d_gene: -
CDR3aa: CASSLSLNNEKLFF
CDR3nt: TGTGCCAGCAGCTTATCTTTAAACAATGAAAAACTGTTTTTT

abundance: few
j_gene: TRBJ2-1
v_gene: TRBV7-9
d_gene: TRBD1
CDR3aa: CASSLGRDRVSHEQFF
CDR3nt: TGTGCCAGCAGCCTAGGCCGGGACAGGGTCAGTCATGAGCAGTTCTTC

abundance: -
j_gene: TRBJ2-7
v_gene: TRBV12-3/TRBV12-4
d_gene: -
CDR3aa: CASSLLSGKFDEQYF
CDR3nt: TGTGCCAGCAGTTTACTATCGGGGAAGTTCGACGAGCAGTACTTC

abundance: many
j_gene: TRBJ2-7
v_gene: TRBV29-1
d_gene: -
CDR3aa: CSVEGRDEQYF
CDR3nt: TGCAGCGTTGAAGGGAGGGACGAGCAGTACTTC

abundance: -
j_gene: TRBJ2-7
v_gene: TRBV7-2
d_gene: -
CDR3aa: CASSLGLVGEQYF
CDR3nt: TGTGCCAGCAGCTTAGGACTAGTTGGGGAGCAGTACTTC

abundance: many
j_gene: TRBJ2-6
v_gene: TRBV9
d_gene: TRBD1
CDR3aa: CASSVVYPGTGGSGANVLTF
CDR3nt: TGTGCCAGCAGCGTAGTTTACCCCGGGACAGGGGGCAGTGGGGCCAACGTCCTGACTTTC

abundance: -
j_gene: TRBJ2-1
v_gene: TRBV2
d_gene: TRBD1
CDR3aa: CASSETGQGRFF
CDR3nt: TGTGCCAGCAGTGAAACAGGACAGGGGCGGTTCTTC

abundance: -
j_gene: TRBJ2-7
v_gene: TRBV2
d_gene: -
CDR3aa: CASSEQRHQYEQYF
CDR3nt: TGTGCCAGCAGTGAACAGCGGCACCAGTACGAGCAGTACTTC

abundance: -
j_gene: TRBJ2-7
v_gene: TRBV7-2
d_gene: TRBD2
CDR3aa: CASSPHRSGGPGEQYF
CDR3nt: TGTGCCAGCAGCCCGCACCGGTCGGGAGGGCCGGGTGAGCAGTACTTC

abundance: -
j_gene: TRBJ2-2
v_gene: TRBV20-1
d_gene: TRBD2
CDR3aa: CSAYIAGVTGELFF
CDR3nt: TGCAGTGCTTATATAGCGGGAGTCACCGGGGAGCTGTTTTTT

abundance: few
j_gene: TRBJ2-1
v_gene: TRBV2
d_gene: TRBD2
CDR3aa: CASSVVGTNNEQFF
CDR3nt: TGTGCCAGCAGTGTAGTTGGGACTAACAATGAGCAGTTCTTC

abundance: few
j_gene: TRBJ2-5
v_gene: TRBV2
d_gene: -
CDR3aa: CASSDRQLYF
CDR3nt: TGTGCCAGCAGCGATCGACAACTGTACTTC

abundance: -
j_gene: TRBJ2-7
v_gene: TRBV6-1
d_gene: -
CDR3aa: CASSEAGTLSSYEQYF
CDR3nt: TGTGCCAGCAGTGAAGCTGGGACTCTAAGCTCCTACGAGCAGTACTTC

abundance: few
j_gene: TRBJ2-2
v_gene: TRBV5-1
d_gene: -
CDR3aa: CASRREAGTGELFF
CDR3nt: TGCGCCAGCAGAAGGGAGGCGGGCACCGGGGAGCTGTTTTTT

abundance: many
j_gene: TRBJ2-3
v_gene: TRBV12-3/TRBV12-4
d_gene: -
CDR3aa: CASSPSADTQYF
CDR3nt: TGTGCCAGCAGCCCATCCGCGGATACGCAGTATTTT

abundance: many
j_gene: TRBJ1-5
v_gene: TRBV27
d_gene: -
CDR3aa: CASSRQSNQPQHF
CDR3nt: TGTGCCAGCAGTAGACAGTCCAATCAGCCCCAGCATTTT

abundance: -
j_gene: TRBJ2-6
v_gene: TRBV4-3
d_gene: -
CDR3aa: CASSQGSGLGAGANVLTF
CDR3nt: TGCGCCAGCAGCCAGGGCTCGGGCCTCGGAGCTGGGGCCAACGTCCTGACTTTC

abundance: -
j_gene: TRBJ1-1
v_gene: TRBV4-2
d_gene: -
CDR3aa: CASSPSSRGRTEAFF
CDR3nt: TGTGCCAGCAGCCCGTCATCGAGGGGTAGAACTGAAGCTTTCTTT

abundance: many
j_gene: TRBJ2-5
v_gene: TRBV20-1
d_gene: -
CDR3aa: CSAIVHSEETQYF
CDR3nt: TGCAGTGCTATCGTCCACTCCGAAGAGACCCAGTACTTC